This entry concerns a single T cell receptor (beta chain). No cognate antigen has been identified for it. The record has no base qualities; no much larger clone is one base away. Based on the germline V gene, the CDR1 and CDR2 sequences are KGHSH and LQKENI. The junction carries 6 bases between V and J, which are trimmed by 0 bases and 6 bases respectively. Reading from cysteine to phenylalanine, the CDR3 counts 13 amino acids. This entry keeps only the CDR3 DNA: 39 bases, framed from base 1. The entry originates in a study of blood T cell repertoires in COVID-19 (dated by TCRdb to 2020 to 2022). Regarding the study in general: Collaborator samples came from the United States, Italy and Spain and covered acute and convalescent phases of COVID-19. The material from the prospective study consisted of cDNA or gDNA derived from T cells, B-cell-depleted T cells, or PBMCs. Subjects who had been exposed to COVID-19, were actively infected with it, or had recovered from it provided the deeply sampled blood TCRbeta repertoires that made up the dataset. The repertoires were released in a freely available public database meant as a resource for research on the immune response to SARS-CoV-2. Where available, HLA class I and class II types were obtained from metadata supplied by the sample provider rather than from assay-based typing. Sample metadata almost always included a de-identified subject ID, COVID-19 status, age in years and sex. Samples were obtained from the ongoing ImmuneRACE study (first 160 participants) and from about 1,300 subjects provided by 6 global collaborators.

The immunoSEQ Assay, a bias-controlled multiplex PCR, was used to amplify TCRbeta CDR3 regions from genomic DNA. From the authors' description of their analysis: Nucleated cell counts per sample were estimated from amplification of reference gene primers within the assay. To quantify the absolute abundance of each unique TCRbeta CDR3 rearrangement, sequence reads were collapsed and filtered. Productive Simpson clonality was computed per sample as the square root of Simpson's diversity index over productive rearrangements. Held by TCRdb, this immuneACCESS table contains in-frame sequences only and omits some clones. Under half of the omission traces to an unresolved V gene where checked; the cause of the rest is unknown. That table gives V, J and clone size, and the DNA gave D and trimming. The sample contains more than 200,000 clones, 85% to 90% of them found a single time. The top ten clonotypes cover 4.4% of the sample.

The collaborating institutions used their own protocols to collect whole blood in K2EDTA tubes. For TCRbeta analysis, collaborators shipped samples in one of three forms: frozen whole blood, isolated PBMCs, or DNA extracted from either of those sample types. What the study reported, not specific to this receptor: Clinical and demographic metadata were provided uncurated, with the amount varying by source and participant.

Sequenced: peripheral blood. This clonotype originated in a man in his fifties or sixties with acute or convalescent COVID-19. The V and J genes are TRBV18 and TRBJ2-1, with the D gene not clear enough to name. The DNA is TGTGCCAGCTCACCACCATCCCTCAATGAGCAGTTCTTC. It encodes CASSPPSLNEQFF.